The sequence of this T cell receptor beta chain was determined in a study of identical twins (dated by TCRdb to the mid-2010s). At the level of the whole study: To test whether fetal clonotypes persist, the study used deep sequencing on TCR alpha and beta repertoires from monozygotic twins, unrelated adults of various ages, and cord blood. To rule out contamination, the twin experiments were replicated at different times with different library preparation protocols.

The library was generated by 5' RACE. Data came from an Illumina HiSeq 2000. Template switching added a universal primer binding site, and the final cDNA carried a unique molecular identifier that allowed TCR cDNA molecules to be counted accurately. First-strand cDNA for TCR alpha and beta chains was synthesized from specific primers in the conserved constant-segment region. To control for contamination, every cDNA library carried two barcodes: a SMART-Mk sample barcode plus Illumina barcodes. TruSeq adapter sequences along with Illumina sample barcodes were introduced in two successive PCR steps. The Illumina HiSeq platform was used with custom primers to sequence TCR alpha and beta cDNA libraries. From the authors' description of their analysis: MiGEC was used to process raw reads and extract unique molecular identifiers, and MiXCR was used to find CDR3 positions. For each individual, recombination models were inferred using an EM algorithm with the repgenHMM and IGoR tools. The analysis of shared clonotypes was done with the tcR package in R, with sharing normalized by the product of cloneset sizes. Out-of-frame nonproductive sequences were analyzed to study raw recombination free of thymic and clonal selection effects. TCRdb ran its own pipeline on the public reads, namely fastp trimming at Q25 and MiXCR clone calling, and kept in-frame beta chains. Duplicate CDR3 protein sequences are folded into a single record with the most common DNA and genes. None of the V and J calls come from the authors' own analysis; TCRdb made them. The sample table holds 310,000 or so distinct CDR3 sequences, of which about 8% were seen once. In total, the top ten clones hold less than 2.5% of the sample.

As for this clonotype: Its cognate antigen has yet to be identified. One junction end does not reproduce the germline sequence, and a read error may be involved.

Overall study results and their limits: Compared with coincidental sharing between unrelated individuals, an excess of low generation-probability sequences was observed among out-of-frame TCR alpha sequences shared between twins. Recombination models systematically underestimated out-of-frame TCR alpha sharing in monozygotic twins but agreed with sharing between unrelated individuals. Fewer insertions were carried by abundant cord blood beta clonotypes; a weaker similar trend was observed in young adult naive repertoires, while no such trend was observed in memory repertoires. Conclusions relied on cross-sectional statistical analysis, since the same donors could not be followed over many years. Excess twin sharing in beta out-of-frame sequences was weaker because fewer shared sequences lowered the signal-to-noise ratio. Zero-insertion analyses could be partly confounded by invariant T cells such as MAIT and iNKT, although diverse VJ usage argued against such confounding for most clonotypes.

CDR1 SQVTM and CDR2 ANQGSEA were looked up in the germline V gene. Measured from the cysteine to the phenylalanine, the CDR3 is 10 residues long. Just CDR3 DNA is preserved here, 30 bases in frame from base 1. All donors were healthy Caucasians. Three pairs of female monozygotic twins, all aged roughly 18 to 29 years, were included in the twin cohort. Miltenyi CD45RO+ enrichment and human naive T-cell isolation kits were used to isolate memory (CD45RO+) and naive T cells from PBMC. Another study also made use of these data, one on yellow fever vaccine responses in identical twins. Looking at the second paper: The T cell response to vaccination in identical twins was reported by the authors to appear partly convergent and partly personalized. In identical twins, the study followed T cell clones that responded to the vaccine with precision.

Sequenced input: memory (CD45RO+) T cells sorted from blood. This sample's cell subset or site label indicates: CD45RO+ enriched T cells. The source is a woman aged 18-35 years in good health. In this chain, TRBV29-1 is recombined with TRBJ1-1, with the identity of the D gene unclear. The nucleotide sequence is TGCAGCGTTGAGAACAGTGAAGCTTTCTTT. This gives the protein CSVENSEAFF.